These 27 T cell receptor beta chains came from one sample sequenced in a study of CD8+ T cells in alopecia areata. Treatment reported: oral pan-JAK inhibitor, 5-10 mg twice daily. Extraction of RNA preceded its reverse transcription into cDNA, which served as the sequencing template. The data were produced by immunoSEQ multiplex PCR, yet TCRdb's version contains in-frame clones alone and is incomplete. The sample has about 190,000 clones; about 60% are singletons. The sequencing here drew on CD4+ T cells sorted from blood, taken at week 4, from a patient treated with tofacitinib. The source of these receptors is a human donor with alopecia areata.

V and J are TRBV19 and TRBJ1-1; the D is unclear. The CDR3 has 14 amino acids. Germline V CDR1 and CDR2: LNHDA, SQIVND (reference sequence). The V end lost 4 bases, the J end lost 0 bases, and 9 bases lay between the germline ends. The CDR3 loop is CASSNTNLNTEAFF. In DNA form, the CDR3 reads TGTGCCAGTAGTAACACGAACCTGAACACTGAAGCTTTCTTT.

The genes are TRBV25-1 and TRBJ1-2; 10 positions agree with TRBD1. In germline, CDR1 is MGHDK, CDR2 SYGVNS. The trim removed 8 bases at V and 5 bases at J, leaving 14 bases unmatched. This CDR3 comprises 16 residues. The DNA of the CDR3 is TGTGCCAGCCCTTCCCCCTCGACAGGGGGCAGTTATGGCTACACCTTC. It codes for CASPSPSTGGSYGYTF.

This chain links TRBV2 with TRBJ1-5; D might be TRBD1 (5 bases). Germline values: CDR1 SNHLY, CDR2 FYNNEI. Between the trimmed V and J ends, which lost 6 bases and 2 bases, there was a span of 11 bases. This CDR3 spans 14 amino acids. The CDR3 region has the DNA TGTGCCAGCAGGGGGGTTAACGGCAATCAGCCCCAGCATTTT. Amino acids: CASRGVNGNQPQHF.

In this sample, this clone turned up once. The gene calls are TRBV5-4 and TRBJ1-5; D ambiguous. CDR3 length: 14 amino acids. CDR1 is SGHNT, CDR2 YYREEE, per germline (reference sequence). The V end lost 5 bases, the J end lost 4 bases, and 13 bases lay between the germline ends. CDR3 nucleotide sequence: TGTGCCAGCAGGCTCGATAGGTGGAATCAGCCCCAGCATTTT. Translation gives CASRLDRWNQPQHF.

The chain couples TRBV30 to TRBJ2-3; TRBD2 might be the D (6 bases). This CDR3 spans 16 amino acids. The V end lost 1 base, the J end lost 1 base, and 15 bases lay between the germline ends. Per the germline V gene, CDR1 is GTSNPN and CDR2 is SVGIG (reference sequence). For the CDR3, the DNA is TGTGCCTGGAGTGGGGAGGCACTACTTCGCACAGATACGCAGTATTTT. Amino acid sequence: CAWSGEALLRTDTQYF.

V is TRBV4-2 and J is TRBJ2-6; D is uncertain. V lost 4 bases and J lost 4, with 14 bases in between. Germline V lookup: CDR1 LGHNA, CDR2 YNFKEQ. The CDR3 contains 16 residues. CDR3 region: CASSRNQGRGANVLTF. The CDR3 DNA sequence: TGTGCCAGCAGCCGAAATCAAGGCAGGGGGGCCAACGTCCTGACTTTC.

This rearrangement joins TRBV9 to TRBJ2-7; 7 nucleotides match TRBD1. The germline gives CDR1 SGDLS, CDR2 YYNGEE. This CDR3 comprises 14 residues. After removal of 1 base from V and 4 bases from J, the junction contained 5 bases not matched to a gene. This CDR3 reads CASSVTGTAYEQYF. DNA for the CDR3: TGTGCCAGCAGCGTAACCGGGACAGCTTACGAGCAGTACTTC.

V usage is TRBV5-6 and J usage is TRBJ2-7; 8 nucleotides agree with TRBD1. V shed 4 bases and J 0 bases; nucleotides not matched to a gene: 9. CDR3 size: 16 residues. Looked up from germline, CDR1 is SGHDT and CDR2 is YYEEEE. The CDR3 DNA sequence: TGTGCCAGCAGCCCGCGGGACAGGTTGGGCTCCTACGAGCAGTACTTC. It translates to CASSPRDRLGSYEQYF.

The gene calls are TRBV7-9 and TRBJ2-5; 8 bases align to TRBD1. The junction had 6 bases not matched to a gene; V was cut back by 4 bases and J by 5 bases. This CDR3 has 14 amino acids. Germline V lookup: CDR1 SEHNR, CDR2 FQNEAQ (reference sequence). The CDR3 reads CASSSTGVGETQYF. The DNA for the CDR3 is TGTGCCAGCAGCTCGACAGGGGTCGGTGAGACCCAGTACTTC.

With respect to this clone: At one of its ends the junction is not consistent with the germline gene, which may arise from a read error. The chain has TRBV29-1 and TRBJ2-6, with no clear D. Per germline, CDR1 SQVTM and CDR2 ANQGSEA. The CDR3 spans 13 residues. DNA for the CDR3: TGCAGCGCTGAACTCTCTGGGGCCAACGTCCTGACTTTC. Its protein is CSAELSGANVLTF.

Here the CDR3 reads CASSRQGEITEAFF. CDR3 in DNA: TGTGCCAGCTCCCGACAGGGGGAGATCACTGAAGCTTTCTTT. The chain combines TRBV2 with TRBJ1-1; TRBD1 matches at 9 bases. The CDR3 spans 14 residues. V shed 8 bases and J 4 bases; nucleotides not matched to a gene: 8. CDR1 and CDR2 from the germline V gene are SNHLY and FYNNEI.

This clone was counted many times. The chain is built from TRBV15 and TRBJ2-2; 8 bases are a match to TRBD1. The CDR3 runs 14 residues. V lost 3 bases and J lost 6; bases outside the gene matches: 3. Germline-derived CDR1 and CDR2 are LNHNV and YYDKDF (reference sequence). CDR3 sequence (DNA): TGTGCCACCAGCAGGGACAGGGTTCCCGGGGAGCTGTTTTTT. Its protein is CATSRDRVPGELFF.

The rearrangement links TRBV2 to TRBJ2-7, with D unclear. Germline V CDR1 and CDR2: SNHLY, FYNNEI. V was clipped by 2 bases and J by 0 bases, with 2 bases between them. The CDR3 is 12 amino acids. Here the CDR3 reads CASSETSYEQYF. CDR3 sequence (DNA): TGTGCCAGCAGTGAAACCTCCTACGAGCAGTACTTC.

CDR3 in amino acids: CASRGADTQYF. CDR3 DNA sequence: TGTGCCAGCAGAGGGGCAGATACGCAGTATTTT. The chain carries TRBV6-5 and TRBJ2-3; a weak D match, TRBD1 (5 bases). The germline V and J ends were trimmed by 6 bases and 4 bases, with 5 bases remaining between them. This CDR3 is 11 amino acids long. The germline V gene has CDR1 MNHEY and CDR2 SVGAGI.

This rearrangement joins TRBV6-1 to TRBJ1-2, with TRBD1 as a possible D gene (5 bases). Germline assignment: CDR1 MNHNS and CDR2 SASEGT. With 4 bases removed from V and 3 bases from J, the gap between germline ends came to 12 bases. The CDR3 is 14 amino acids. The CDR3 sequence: CASSVAGVDYGYTF. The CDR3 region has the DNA TGTGCCAGCAGTGTGGCGGGGGTGGACTATGGCTACACCTTC.

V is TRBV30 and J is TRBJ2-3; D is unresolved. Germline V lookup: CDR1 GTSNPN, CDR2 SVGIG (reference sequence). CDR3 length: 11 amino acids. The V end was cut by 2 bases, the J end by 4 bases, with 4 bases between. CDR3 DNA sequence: TGTGCCTGGAGTTTCCCAGATACGCAGTATTTT. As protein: CAWSFPDTQYF.

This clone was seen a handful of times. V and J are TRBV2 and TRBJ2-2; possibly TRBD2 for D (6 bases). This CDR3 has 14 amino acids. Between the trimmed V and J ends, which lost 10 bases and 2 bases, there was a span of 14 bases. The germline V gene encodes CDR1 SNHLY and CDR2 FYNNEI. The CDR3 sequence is CATPGTSNTGELFF. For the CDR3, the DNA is TGTGCCACCCCCGGGACTTCCAACACCGGGGAGCTGTTTTTT.

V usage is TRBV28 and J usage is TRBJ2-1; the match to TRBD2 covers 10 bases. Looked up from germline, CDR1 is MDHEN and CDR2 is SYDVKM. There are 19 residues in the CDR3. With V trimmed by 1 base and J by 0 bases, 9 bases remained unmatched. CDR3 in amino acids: CASSLSPGAGGSSYNEQFF. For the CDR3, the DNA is TGTGCCAGCAGTTTATCCCCGGGAGCGGGAGGGAGCTCCTACAATGAGCAGTTCTTC.

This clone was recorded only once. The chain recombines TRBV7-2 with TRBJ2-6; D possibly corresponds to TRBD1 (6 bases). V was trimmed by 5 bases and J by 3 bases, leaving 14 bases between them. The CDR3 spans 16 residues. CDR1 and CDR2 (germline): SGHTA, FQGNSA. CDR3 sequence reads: CASSRNRAYGANVLTF. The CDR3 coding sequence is TGTGCCAGCAGCCGGAACAGGGCTTATGGGGCCAACGTCCTGACTTTC.

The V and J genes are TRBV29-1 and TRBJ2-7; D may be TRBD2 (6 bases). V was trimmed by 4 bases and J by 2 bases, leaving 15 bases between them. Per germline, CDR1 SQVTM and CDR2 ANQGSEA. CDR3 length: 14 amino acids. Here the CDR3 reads CSVGAYWGAYEQYF. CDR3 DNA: TGCAGCGTTGGGGCTTACTGGGGGGCCTACGAGCAGTACTTC.

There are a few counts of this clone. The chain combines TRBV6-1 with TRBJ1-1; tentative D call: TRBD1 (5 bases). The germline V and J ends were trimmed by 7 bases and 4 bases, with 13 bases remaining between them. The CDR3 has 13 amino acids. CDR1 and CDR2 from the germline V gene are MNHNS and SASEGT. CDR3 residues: CASTARQITEAFF. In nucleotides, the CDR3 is TGTGCCAGCACCGCAAGACAGATCACTGAAGCTTTCTTT.

The CDR3 DNA reads TGTGCCTGGAGTCTAGCGGGAGCTTTCTACGAGCAGTACTTC. Translation gives CAWSLAGAFYEQYF. This chain joins TRBV30 and TRBJ2-7, with TRBD2 matching 10 bases. This CDR3 has 14 residues. Germline CDR1 and CDR2: GTSNPN and SVGIG (reference sequence). Unmatched junction bases numbered 4, after V lost 2 bases and J lost 3 bases.

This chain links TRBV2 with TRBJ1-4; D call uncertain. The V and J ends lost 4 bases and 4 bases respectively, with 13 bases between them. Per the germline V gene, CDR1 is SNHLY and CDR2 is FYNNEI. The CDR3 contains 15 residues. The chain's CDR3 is CASSGAAAINEKLFF. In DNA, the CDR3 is TGTGCCAGCAGTGGAGCGGCAGCGATTAATGAAAAACTGTTTTTT.

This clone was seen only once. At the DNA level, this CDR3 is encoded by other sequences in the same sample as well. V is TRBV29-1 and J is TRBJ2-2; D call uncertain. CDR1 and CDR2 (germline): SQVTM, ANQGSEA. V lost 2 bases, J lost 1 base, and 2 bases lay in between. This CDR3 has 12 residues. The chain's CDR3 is CSVERNTGELFF. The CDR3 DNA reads TGCAGCGTTGAAAGGAACACCGGGGAGCTGTTTTTT.

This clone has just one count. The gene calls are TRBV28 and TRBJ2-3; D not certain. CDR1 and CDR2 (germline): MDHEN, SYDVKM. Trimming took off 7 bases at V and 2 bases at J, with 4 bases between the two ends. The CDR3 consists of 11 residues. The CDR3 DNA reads TGTGCCAGCACCGACACAGATACGCAGTATTTT. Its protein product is CASTDTDTQYF.

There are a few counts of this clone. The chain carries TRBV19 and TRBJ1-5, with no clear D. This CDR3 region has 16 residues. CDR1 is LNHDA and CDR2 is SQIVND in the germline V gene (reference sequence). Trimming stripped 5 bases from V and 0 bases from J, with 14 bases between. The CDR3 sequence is CASSREIANSNQPQHF. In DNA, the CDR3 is TGTGCCAGTAGTCGGGAGATAGCAAATAGCAATCAGCCCCAGCATTTT. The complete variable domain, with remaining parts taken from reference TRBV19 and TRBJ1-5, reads DGGITQSPKYLFRKEGQNVTLSCEQNLNHDAMYWYRQDPGQGLRLIYYSQIVNDFQKGDIAEGYSVSREKKESFPLTVTSAQKNPTAFYLCASSREIANSNQPQHFGDGTRLSIL.

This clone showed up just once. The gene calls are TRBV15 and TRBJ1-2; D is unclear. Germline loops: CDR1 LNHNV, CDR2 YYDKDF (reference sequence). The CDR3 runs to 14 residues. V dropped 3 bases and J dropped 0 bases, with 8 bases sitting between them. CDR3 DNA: TGTGCCACCAGCAGGGGCCGGGCTAACTATGGCTACACCTTC. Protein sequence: CATSRGRANYGYTF.